This T cell receptor beta chain stems from a study of blood T cell repertoires in COVID-19. Germline CDR1 and CDR2: SGHTA and FQGNSA. This CDR3 comprises 16 residues. V shed 3 bases and J shed 4 bases, with 18 bases lying between them. This clone is a singleton in its sample. Here immunoSEQ multiplex PCR was the method, and the copy in TCRdb shows in-frame clones only, minus some. This sample has roughly 280,000 clones, with 75% to 90% found just once. The receptor comes from a man younger than 40 with active or convalescent COVID-19. Sequenced sample: peripheral blood. The rearrangement joins TRBV7-2 to TRBJ1-2, with D unresolved. CDR3 sequence (DNA): TGTGCCAGCAGCTTGTCCGAGGGCTTTAACATCTATGGCTACACCTTC. Residues: CASSLSEGFNIYGYTF.